These 12 T cell receptor beta chains share one sample of origin, sequenced in a study of OX40 agonist ivuxolimab in advanced cancers. Libraries were prepared by immunoSEQ multiplex PCR; TCRdb keeps only in-frame clonotypes and omits some of them. The repertoire holds approximately 90,000 clones, with over 75% as singletons. The material sequenced was CD4+ or CD8+ T cells sorted from blood, taken in a trial of the OX40 agonist ivuxolimab. The receptors shown here come from an adult with an advanced solid tumor such as melanoma, head and neck, liver or kidney cancer.

This clone was counted between two and nine times. The chain employs TRBV18 and TRBJ2-7, with unresolved D. V was trimmed by 0 bases and J by 9 bases, leaving 6 bases between them. CDR1 is KGHSH, CDR2 LQKENI, per germline. This CDR3 is 11 amino acids long. The DNA of the CDR3 is TGTGCCAGCTCACCACCCCTGGGGCAGTACTTC. Residues: CASSPPLGQYF.

CDR3 nucleotides: TGTGCCAGCAGCCGCCGGGAAGGGGCCCAGTACTTC. Protein product: CASSRREGAQYF. V and J are TRBV7-6 and TRBJ2-5, with D possibly being TRBD1 or TRBD2 (5 bases each). The germline CDR1 and CDR2 sequences are SGHVS and FNYEAQ. The CDR3 runs 12 residues. Between the trimmed V and J ends, which lost 5 bases and 9 bases, there was a span of 13 bases.

The chain combines TRBV28 with TRBJ1-2, with D tentatively TRBD1 (5 bases). The ends were cut back, 5 bases at V and 4 bases at J, with 20 bases in the middle. The germline V gene encodes CDR1 MDHEN and CDR2 SYDVKM. This CDR3 is 16 amino acids long. Here the CDR3 DNA reads TGTGCCAGCAGTCCGGCCGGCGGAGGGGCGAGCTATGGCTACACCTTC. Residues: CASSPAGGGASYGYTF.

J is TRBJ2-2 and V is TRBV7-9, with 11 bases lining up with TRBD1. This CDR3 region has 16 residues. CDR1 and CDR2 from the germline V gene are SEHNR and FQNEAQ (reference sequence). V was pared by 5 bases and J by 3 bases, with 5 bases of the junction left unmatched. The CDR3 loop is CASSERTGGDTGELFF. The CDR3 nucleotides read TGTGCCAGCAGCGAAAGGACAGGGGGCGACACCGGGGAGCTGTTTTTT.

This chain uses TRBV27 with TRBJ2-1, with 12 bases fitting TRBD2. Germline-derived CDR1 and CDR2 are MNHEY and SMNVEV (reference sequence). CDR3 length: 18 residues. Trimming at V came to 0 bases and at J to 5 bases, leaving 8 bases not matched to a gene. For the CDR3, the DNA is TGTGCCAGCAGTTTATCGATCCTAGCGGGAGGGGAGGACAATGAGCAGTTCTTC. This encodes CASSLSILAGGEDNEQFF.

This clone is a singleton in its sample. V usage is TRBV5-1 and J usage is TRBJ1-2, with 9 bases aligning to TRBD1. Looked up from germline, CDR1 is SGHRS and CDR2 is YFSETQ. Trimming took 0 bases from V and 8 from J; bases not matched to a gene: 5. The CDR3 sequence is 14 residues long. In DNA, the CDR3 is TGCGCCAGCAGCTTGGTTGGGACAGGGCCCGGCTACACCTTC. This sequence encodes CASSLVGTGPGYTF.

J is TRBJ2-3 and V is TRBV27; 8 bases are shared with TRBD1. J was trimmed by 1 base and V by 3 bases; bases with no gene match: 6. In germline, CDR1 is MNHEY, CDR2 SMNVEV (reference sequence). CDR3 length: 16 residues. CDR3 amino acids: CASSFEDRVGTDTQYF. The CDR3 DNA follows: TGTGCCAGCAGTTTTGAGGACAGGGTGGGCACAGATACGCAGTATTTT.

The chain combines TRBV9 with TRBJ2-3; 7 positions agree with TRBD2. The CDR3 contains 16 residues. Germline CDR1 and CDR2: SGDLS and YYNGEE. V was clipped by 2 bases and J by 1 base; unmatched bases: 7. The CDR3 region has the DNA TGTGCCAGCAGCGTGCTCGCGGGAGACGGCACAGATACGCAGTATTTT. Amino acid sequence: CASSVLAGDGTDTQYF.

V and J are TRBV6-5 and TRBJ2-7, with a tentative D call TRBD2 (5 bases). The CDR3 contains 13 residues. V was shortened by 6 bases and J by 5 bases, with 14 bases between the two germline ends. The germline gives CDR1 MNHEY, CDR2 SVGAGI. For the CDR3, the DNA is TGTGCCAGCAGCTCCCGGGGAAGGAACGAGCAGTACTTC. It codes for CASSSRGRNEQYF.

The chain couples TRBV2 to TRBJ2-2; unclear D gene. CDR3 length: 13 amino acids. V lost 10 bases and J lost 4, with 13 bases in between. CDR1 and CDR2 from the germline V gene are SNHLY and FYNNEI. The CDR3 spells CATSSASTGELFF. The CDR3 nucleotides are TGTGCCACGTCTTCGGCGAGCACCGGGGAGCTGTTTTTT.

The chain carries TRBV11-3 and TRBJ1-1, with D uncertain. With 5 bases removed from V and 6 bases from J, the gap between germline ends came to 16 bases. The V gene's germline CDR1 is SGHNT and CDR2 YENEEA. CDR3 length: 14 amino acids. CDR3 loop: CASSRSRAGAEAFF. DNA of the CDR3: TGTGCCAGCAGCCGCTCCCGGGCAGGCGCTGAAGCTTTCTTT. The entire variable domain, with the rest obtained from reference TRBV11-3 and TRBJ1-1, is as follows: EAGVVQSPRYKIIEKKQPVAFWCNPISGHNTLYWYLQNLGQGPELLIRYENEEAVDDSQLPKDRFSAERLKGVDSTLKIQPAELGDSAVYLCASSRSRAGAEAFFGQGTRLTVV.

The chain employs TRBV11-3 and TRBJ2-2; D perhaps matches TRBD1 (5 bases). This CDR3 spans 16 amino acids. Germline values: CDR1 SGHNT, CDR2 YENEEA. With 1 base removed from V and 4 bases from J, the gap between germline ends came to 13 bases. The CDR3 DNA sequence: TGTGCCAGCAGCTTAGCCCCAGGGCCGGGCACCGGGGAGCTGTTTTTT. It encodes CASSLAPGPGTGELFF.